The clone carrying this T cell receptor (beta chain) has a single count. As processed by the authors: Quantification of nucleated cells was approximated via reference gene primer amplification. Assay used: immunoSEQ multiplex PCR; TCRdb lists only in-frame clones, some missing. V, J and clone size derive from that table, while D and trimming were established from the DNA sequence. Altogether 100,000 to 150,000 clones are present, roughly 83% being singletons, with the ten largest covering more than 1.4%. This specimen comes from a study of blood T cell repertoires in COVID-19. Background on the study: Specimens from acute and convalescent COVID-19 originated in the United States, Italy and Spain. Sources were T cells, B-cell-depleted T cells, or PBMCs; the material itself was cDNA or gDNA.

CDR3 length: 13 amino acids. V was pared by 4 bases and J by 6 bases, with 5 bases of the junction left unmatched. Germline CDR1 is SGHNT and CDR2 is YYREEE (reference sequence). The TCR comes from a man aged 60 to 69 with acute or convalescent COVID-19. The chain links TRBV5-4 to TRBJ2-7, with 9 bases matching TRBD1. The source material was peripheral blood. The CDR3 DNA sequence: TGTGCCAGCAGCAGGGACAGGGTTTCCGAGCAGTACTTC. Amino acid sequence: CASSRDRVSEQYF.